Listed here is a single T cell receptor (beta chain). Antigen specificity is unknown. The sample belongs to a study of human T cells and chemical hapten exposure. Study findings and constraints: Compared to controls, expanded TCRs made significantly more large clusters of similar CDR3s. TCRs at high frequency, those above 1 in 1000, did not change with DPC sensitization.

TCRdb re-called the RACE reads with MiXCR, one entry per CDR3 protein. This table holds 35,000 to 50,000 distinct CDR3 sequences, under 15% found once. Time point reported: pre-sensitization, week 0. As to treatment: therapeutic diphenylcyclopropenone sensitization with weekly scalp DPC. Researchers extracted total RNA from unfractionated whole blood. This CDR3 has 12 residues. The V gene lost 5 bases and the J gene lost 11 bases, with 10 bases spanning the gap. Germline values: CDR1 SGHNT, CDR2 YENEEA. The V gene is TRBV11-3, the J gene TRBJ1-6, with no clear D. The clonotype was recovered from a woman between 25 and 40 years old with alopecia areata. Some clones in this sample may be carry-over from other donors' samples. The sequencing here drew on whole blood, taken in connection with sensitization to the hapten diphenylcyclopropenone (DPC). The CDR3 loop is CASSVQRPPLHF. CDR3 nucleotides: TGTGCCAGCAGCGTACAGAGACCACCCCTCCACTTT.